Below are 29 T cell receptor beta chains sequenced from a single sample in a study of T cells after yellow fever vaccination. TCRdb redid the calling of the 5' RACE reads with MiXCR, one entry per CDR3 protein. Of about 230,000 distinct CDR3 sequences listed, around 6.7% are singletons. The input for sequencing was CD4+ T cells sorted from PBMCs, taken on the day of the yellow fever booster vaccination. These TCRs come from a man aged 25-45 years who received the YFV17D yellow fever vaccine.

This clonotype has more than one count but fewer than ten. The gene calls are TRBV5-1 and TRBJ2-3; 9 nucleotides line up with TRBD2. The trim removed 3 bases at V and 0 bases at J, leaving 11 bases unmatched. The CDR3 extends over 18 amino acids. Germline CDR1 and CDR2: SGHRS and YFSETQ. The CDR3 loop is CASSSGSGSRLSTDTQYF. The CDR3 DNA reads as TGCGCCAGCAGCTCGGGTAGCGGGAGTCGGTTGAGCACAGATACGCAGTATTTT. The full variable domain, in which reference TRBV5-1 and TRBJ2-3 provide the parts outside the CDR3, is KAGVTQTPRYLIKTRGQQVTLSCSPISGHRSVSWYQQTPGQGLQFLFEYFSETQRNKGNFPGRFSGRQFSNSRSEMNVSTLELGDSALYLCASSSGSGSRLSTDTQYFGPGTRLTVL.

This clonotype was counted ten times or more. V usage is TRBV12-3 or TRBV12-4 and J usage is TRBJ1-1; D is possibly TRBD1 (6 bases). This CDR3 is 14 amino acids long. V lost 8 bases to trimming and J lost 1 base, with 14 bases between them. CDR3 amino acids: CASGRGMGNTEAFF. The CDR3 region has the DNA TGTGCCAGCGGTAGGGGGATGGGGAACACTGAAGCTTTCTTT.

In its sample, this clonotype was seen many times. This chain links TRBV7-3 with TRBJ2-1, with 12 bases matching TRBD2. Germline loops: CDR1 SGHTA, CDR2 FQGTGA. The J segment lost 0 bases and the V segment lost 1 base, leaving 16 bases of the junction unmatched. There are 22 residues in the CDR3. This CDR3 is CASSLISTSGRPSTPSYNEQFF. The DNA for the CDR3 is TGTGCCAGCAGCTTAATATCGACTAGCGGGAGACCCTCTACCCCCTCCTACAATGAGCAGTTCTTC. Filled out from reference TRBV7-3 and TRBJ2-1, the complete variable domain reads GAGVSQTPSNKVTEKGKYVELRCDPISGHTALYWYRQSLGQGPEFLIYFQGTGAADDSGLPNDRFFAVRPEGSVSTLKIQRTERGDSAVYLCASSLISTSGRPSTPSYNEQFFGPGTRLTVL.

This clonotype was observed many times. For the CDR3, the DNA is TGCAGTGCTATTGGGACGGTCCAAGAGACCCAGTACTTC. Translating it yields CSAIGTVQETQYF. V is TRBV20-1 and J is TRBJ2-5; either TRBD1 or TRBD2 may supply D (5 bases each). Germline loops: CDR1 DFQATT, CDR2 SNEGSKA (reference sequence). CDR3 length: 13 residues. V was clipped by 4 bases and J by 1 base, with 10 bases between them.

As to this clonotype: Compared with germline, one end of the junction differs, possibly owing to a read error. V and J are TRBV7-8 and TRBJ2-2, with D unresolved. Germline CDR1 and CDR2: SGHVS and FQNEAQ. The CDR3 consists of 12 residues. The CDR3 region has the DNA TGTGCCAGCATCTTACCAATCGGGGAGCTGTTTTTT. This gives the protein CASILPIGELFF.

This clonotype was detected ten times or more. This chain links TRBV10-3 with TRBJ2-1; 10 bases agree with TRBD2. Germline loops: CDR1 ENHRY, CDR2 SYGVKD. This CDR3 has 14 residues. J lost 10 bases, V lost 6 bases, and 9 bases had no gene match. The CDR3 protein is CAIRTASGSGEQFF. In DNA form, the CDR3 reads TGTGCCATCAGGACGGCTAGCGGGAGTGGGGAGCAGTTCTTC.

V is TRBV18 and J is TRBJ1-5; perhaps TRBD1 as D (5 bases). Germline V CDR1 and CDR2: KGHSH, LQKENI. V was shortened by 0 bases and J by 3 bases, with 12 bases between the two germline ends. The CDR3 extends over 16 amino acids. CDR3 sequence: CASSPPGGSPNQPQHF. The DNA of the CDR3 is TGTGCCAGCTCACCACCCGGGGGGAGTCCCAATCAGCCCCAGCATTTT.

This clonotype has a single count. The rearrangement uses TRBV20-1 and TRBJ2-7; D perhaps matches TRBD2 (6 bases). The germline V and J ends were trimmed by 2 bases and 2 bases, with 22 bases remaining between them. The CDR3 runs 17 residues. CDR1 and CDR2 (germline): DFQATT, SNEGSKA (reference sequence). The CDR3 nucleotides read TGCAGTGCTAGAACGCGGGAATCCACAGGCCCCCCCTACGAGCAGTACTTC. Its translation is CSARTRESTGPPYEQYF.

Here the CDR3 DNA reads TGTGCCACCTCGGGCGGGCCCTACGAGCAGTACTTC. Its translation: CATSGGPYEQYF. The V and J genes are TRBV2 and TRBJ2-7, with a possible D match to TRBD2 (5 bases). Per germline, CDR1 SNHLY and CDR2 FYNNEI. V lost 10 bases, J lost 2 bases, and 12 bases lay in between. The CDR3 contains 12 residues.

In its sample, this clonotype was seen many times. This chain uses TRBV7-8 with TRBJ2-1, with D tentatively TRBD2 (5 bases). From germline, CDR1 is SGHVS and CDR2 FQNEAQ. CDR3 length: 13 residues. V gave up 1 base and J gave up 12 bases, with 13 bases separating them. CDR3 protein: CASSLGTSRGQFF. DNA of the CDR3: TGTGCCAGCAGCTTAGGGACCAGTCGGGGGCAGTTCTTC.

The sample holds a few counts of this clonotype. The V call is TRBV25-1, the J call TRBJ2-2, with a tentative D call TRBD2 (5 bases). CDR1 is MGHDK, CDR2 SYGVNS, per germline. Trimming took 6 bases from V and 1 from J, leaving 15 bases between them. This CDR3 spans 16 amino acids. CDR3 loop: CASSRRGMGNTGELFF. The CDR3 nucleotides read TGTGCCAGCAGCCGACGGGGTATGGGGAACACCGGGGAGCTGTTTTTT.

This clonotype was recorded at least ten times. The chain recombines TRBV20-1 with TRBJ2-2; 9 bases align to TRBD1. The junction had 8 bases not matched to a gene; V was cut back by 5 bases and J by 4 bases. Looked up from germline, CDR1 is DFQATT and CDR2 is SNEGSKA (reference sequence). CDR3 length: 15 residues. For the CDR3, the DNA is TGCAGTGCTTTATCGGGACAGGGTAGCACCGGGGAGCTGTTTTTT. It is translated as CSALSGQGSTGELFF.

This clonotype showed up many times. The gene calls are TRBV19 and TRBJ2-1; 9 nucleotides line up with TRBD2. Germline trimming cut 6 bases from V and 2 bases from J; bases unmatched to any gene: 11. The CDR3 has 17 residues. Per the germline V gene, CDR1 is LNHDA and CDR2 is SQIVND (reference sequence). The CDR3 DNA reads as TGTGCCAGTAGCTGGGCGGGGGGGGCGACCCCCTACAATGAGCAGTTCTTC. Protein product: CASSWAGGATPYNEQFF.

This clonotype was seen a handful of times. The rearrangement links TRBV10-1 to TRBJ2-7, with unresolved D. Germline CDR1 WNHNN, CDR2 SYGVQD (reference sequence). The CDR3 totals 13 residues. The V and J ends lost 4 bases and 0 bases respectively, with 7 bases between them. The CDR3 DNA is TGCGCCAGCAGTGCGTACGGCTCCTACGAGCAGTACTTC. Protein sequence: CASSAYGSYEQYF.

This clonotype was seen at least ten times. This chain links TRBV11-2 with TRBJ2-1, with D possibly TRBD1 on 6 matching bases. Germline V CDR1 and CDR2: SGHAT, FQNNGV. Between the trimmed V and J ends, which lost 1 base and 5 bases, there was a span of 12 bases. The CDR3 contains 15 residues. CDR3 sequence (DNA): TGTGCCAGCAGCTTAGCCGGGACACGGCACAATGAGCAGTTCTTC. Protein product: CASSLAGTRHNEQFF.

The rearrangement links TRBV18 to TRBJ2-2; D is uncertain. Germline values: CDR1 KGHSH, CDR2 LQKENI. The CDR3 extends over 13 amino acids. V lost 6 bases, J lost 7 bases, and 12 bases lay in between. The CDR3 DNA sequence: TGTGCCAGCTCGCAAAACAAGGACGGGGAGCTGTTTTTT. Its protein is CASSQNKDGELFF.

In this sample, this clonotype turned up many times. CDR3 nucleotides: TGTGCCAGCAGTCATACCCGGGGGCGTATAGCGGACTCCCCAGCAGATACGCAGTATTTT. Amino acid sequence: CASSHTRGRIADSPADTQYF. V gene TRBV11-2 combines with J gene TRBJ2-3; D might be TRBD1 or TRBD2, each matching 6 bases. The ends were cut back, 6 bases at V and 4 bases at J, with 32 bases in the middle. Per the germline V gene, CDR1 is SGHAT and CDR2 is FQNNGV. CDR3 length equals 20 residues.

This clonotype was counted between two and nine times. This rearrangement joins TRBV20-1 to TRBJ2-1, with unresolved D. Germline V CDR1 and CDR2: DFQATT, SNEGSKA (reference sequence). The CDR3 runs to 12 residues. V was shortened by 4 bases and J by 15 bases, with 19 bases between the two germline ends. The CDR3 loop is CSAIHKHDDGFF. The CDR3 coding sequence is TGCAGTGCTATTCACAAGCACGACGATGGGTTCTTC.

This clonotype was counted only a few times. The chain recombines TRBV11-2 with TRBJ2-7; D is uncertain. V was clipped by 3 bases and J by 6 bases, with 9 bases between them. Germline V lookup: CDR1 SGHAT, CDR2 FQNNGV. This CDR3 comprises 12 residues. The CDR3 protein is CASSLVRFEQYF. In nucleotides, the CDR3 is TGTGCCAGCAGCTTGGTTCGGTTCGAGCAGTACTTC. The whole variable domain, filled in from reference TRBV11-2 and TRBJ2-7, reads EAGVAQSPRYKIIEKRQSVAFWCNPISGHATLYWYQQILGQGPKLLIQFQNNGVVDDSQLPKDRFSAERLKGVDSTLKIQPAKLEDSAVYLCASSLVRFEQYFGPGTRLTVT.

This clonotype was counted many times. The J gene is TRBJ2-7, the V gene TRBV5-1; a possible D gene is TRBD2 (5 bases). The CDR3 has 13 residues. The V gene's germline CDR1 is SGHRS and CDR2 YFSETQ. The V gene lost 4 bases and the J gene lost 2 bases, with 10 bases spanning the gap. CDR3 coding DNA: TGCGCCAGCAGCACTGGACTCCCCTACGAGCAGTACTTC. It yields the protein CASSTGLPYEQYF.

This clonotype occurred many times. One end of the junction varies from germline; a read error may be responsible. This chain links TRBV6-1 with TRBJ2-1, with 8 bases that match TRBD2. CDR1 is MNHNS and CDR2 is SASEGT in the germline V gene. This CDR3 has 13 residues. CDR3 coding DNA: TGTGCCAGCAGTCGGCCGGGTAGCGGGATGGGCCAGTTC. It translates to CASSRPGSGMGQF.

The chain employs TRBV20-1 and TRBJ2-1, with 11 nucleotides matching TRBD2. CDR3 length: 15 residues. CDR1 is DFQATT, CDR2 SNEGSKA, per germline (reference sequence). With 6 bases clipped from V and 9 bases from J, the junction kept 13 bases outside the gene matches. CDR3 sequence: CSARRPGLAEGEQFF. CDR3 DNA sequence: TGCAGTGCCAGGAGACCGGGACTAGCGGAAGGTGAGCAGTTCTTC.

This clonotype was seen repeatedly, ten times or more. The chain recombines TRBV7-2 with TRBJ1-2; D is ambiguous. Germline-derived CDR1 and CDR2 are SGHTA and FQGNSA. This CDR3 spans 15 amino acids. Between the trimmed V and J ends, which lost 5 bases and 8 bases, there was a span of 21 bases. CDR3 in amino acids: CASSHLGPFDLGYTF. The CDR3 bases are TGTGCCAGCAGCCATCTCGGTCCGTTCGATCTGGGCTACACCTTC.

This clonotype was detected ten times or more. The V gene is TRBV28, the J gene TRBJ2-2; D might be TRBD2 (5 bases). Germline V CDR1 and CDR2: MDHEN, SYDVKM. V was cut by 7 bases and J by 6 bases, with 18 bases left in between. The CDR3 is 15 residues long. CDR3 amino acids: CASILDSLGAGELFF. The CDR3 nucleotides read TGTGCCAGCATCTTGGACTCCTTAGGAGCCGGGGAGCTGTTTTTT.

In this sample, this clonotype turned up many times. This sequence joins TRBV5-1 and TRBJ2-5; the match to TRBD2 covers 10 bases. V trimming: 4 bases; J trimming: 1 base; junction bases outside the gene matches: 7. This CDR3 is built from 16 residues. Germline CDR1 reads SGHRS; CDR2 reads YFSETQ. CDR3 loop: CASSAGWTSGQETQYF. CDR3 nucleotide sequence: TGCGCCAGCAGCGCCGGTTGGACTAGCGGCCAAGAGACCCAGTACTTC.

This chain connects TRBV18 to TRBJ1-5; no clear D. The CDR3 is made up of 15 amino acids. The V gene lost 0 bases and the J gene lost 4 bases, with 10 bases spanning the gap. Germline lookup yields CDR1 KGHSH and CDR2 LQKENI. The CDR3 DNA sequence: TGTGCCAGCTCACCACCGGCGGGAGGGAATCAGCCCCAGCATTTT. It specifies CASSPPAGGNQPQHF.

In this sample, this clonotype turned up a few times. V usage is TRBV4-1 and J usage is TRBJ2-1; 7 bases line up with TRBD2. The CDR3 sequence is 16 residues long. The germline CDR1 and CDR2 sequences are MGHRA and YSYEKL. Trimming cost V 5 bases and J 6 bases; bases outside gene matches: 13. The CDR3 spells CASSTLGLAGFNEQFF. Here the CDR3 DNA reads TGCGCCAGCAGCACCTTGGGGTTAGCGGGTTTCAATGAGCAGTTCTTC.

This clonotype was observed at least ten times. This chain joins TRBV7-2 and TRBJ2-4; tentative D call: TRBD2 (5 bases). Trimming stripped 5 bases from V and 10 bases from J, with 9 bases between. The CDR3 covers 11 residues. CDR1 is SGHTA, CDR2 FQGNSA, per germline. CDR3 region: CASSRTRIQYF. DNA of the CDR3: TGTGCCAGCAGCAGGACTCGAATTCAGTACTTC.

This chain connects TRBV27 to TRBJ2-7; no firm D call. The V and J ends lost 5 bases and 2 bases respectively, with 19 bases between them. The CDR3 is made up of 16 amino acids. Germline V gene sequence: CDR1 MNHEY, CDR2 SMNVEV (reference sequence). CDR3 loop: CASSPPPGEPPYEQYF. In DNA form, the CDR3 reads TGTGCCAGCAGTCCCCCTCCTGGAGAACCCCCCTACGAGCAGTACTTC.